One sample yielded the 19 T cell receptor beta chains listed below, sequenced in a study of blood T cell repertoires in COVID-19. The data were produced by immunoSEQ multiplex PCR, yet TCRdb's version contains in-frame clones alone and is incomplete. The sample shows 85,000 to 130,000 clones, approximately 88% of them seen only once. Material: peripheral blood. Receptors were obtained from a man aged 55 to 70 with acute or convalescent COVID-19.

V and J are TRBV5-4 and TRBJ2-6, with 7 bases lining up with TRBD2. Trimming removed 0 bases from V and 0 bases from J; junction bases left unmatched: 6. CDR1 is SGHNT and CDR2 is YYREEE in the germline V gene (reference sequence). This CDR3 comprises 18 residues. CDR3 bases: TGTGCCAGCAGCTTGGGTCCTAGCGGTAGCTCTGGGGCCAACGTCCTGACTTTC. Translating gives CASSLGPSGSSGANVLTF.

This chain connects TRBV9 to TRBJ1-5; D is uncertain. The length of the CDR3 is 15 residues. V lost 0 bases, J lost 0 bases, and 7 bases lay in between. CDR1 SGDLS and CDR2 YYNGEE come from the germline V gene. The CDR3 loop reads CASSVDGHSNQPQHF. The CDR3 DNA is TGTGCCAGCAGCGTAGACGGTCATAGCAATCAGCCCCAGCATTTT.

V is TRBV12-5 and J is TRBJ2-2; D perhaps matches TRBD2 (5 bases). Looked up from germline, CDR1 is LGHNT and CDR2 is FRNRAP. There are 15 residues in the CDR3. With 7 bases removed from V and 4 bases from J, the gap between germline ends came to 16 bases. The CDR3 DNA reads as TGTGCTAGTGTTCCTGAACTAGTCACCACCGGGGAGCTGTTTTTT. Amino acids: CASVPELVTTGELFF.

The chain has TRBV10-1 and TRBJ2-2; 8 nucleotides line up with TRBD1. The germline V gene encodes CDR1 WNHNN and CDR2 SYGVQD (reference sequence). The CDR3 is made up of 14 amino acids. Trimming at V came to 6 bases and at J to 3 bases, leaving 3 bases not matched to a gene. CDR3 region: CASSGQGYTGELFF. CDR3 DNA sequence: TGCGCCAGCAGCGGACAGGGATACACCGGGGAGCTGTTTTTT.

The gene calls are TRBV6-6 and TRBJ2-7; perhaps TRBD1 as D (5 bases). With 2 bases removed from V and 2 bases from J, the gap between germline ends came to 10 bases. From germline, CDR1 is MNHNY and CDR2 SVGAGI (reference sequence). The CDR3 spans 14 residues. CDR3 DNA sequence: TGTGCCAGCAGTTACCCAGGGCGGACCTACGAGCAGTACGTC. The encoded protein is CASSYPGRTYEQYV.

This chain joins TRBV6-5 and TRBJ1-1, with 10 bases matching TRBD1. The CDR3 runs 15 residues. Trimming removed 5 bases from V and 3 bases from J; junction bases left unmatched: 6. Germline values: CDR1 MNHEY, CDR2 SVGAGI. The CDR3 nucleotides are TGTGCCAGCAGTCCTAGGACAGGGGGATACACTGAAGCTTTCTTT. Translated, it gives CASSPRTGGYTEAFF.

The chain employs TRBV3-1 (or the pseudogene TRBV3-2) and TRBJ2-1; 11 bases are a match to TRBD1. With 3 bases clipped from V and 6 bases from J, the junction kept 4 bases outside the gene matches. Germline-derived CDR1 and CDR2 are LGHDT and YNNKEL (reference sequence). The CDR3 length is 15 residues. The CDR3 region has the DNA TGTGCCAGCAGCCACGGGACAGGGGGGCGCAATGAGCAGTTCTTC. Protein sequence: CASSHGTGGRNEQFF.

V usage is TRBV2 and J usage is TRBJ1-1; 8 bases align to TRBD1. Trimming removed 5 bases from V and 6 bases from J; junction bases left unmatched: 5. The germline V gene encodes CDR1 SNHLY and CDR2 FYNNEI. CDR3 length: 13 residues. DNA for the CDR3: TGTGCCAGCAGTTCACAGGGGGTGGCTGAAGCTTTCTTT. Amino acid sequence: CASSSQGVAEAFF.

This chain connects TRBV7-9 to TRBJ1-2; D gene ambiguous. The CDR3 is 12 amino acids. CDR1 and CDR2 (germline): SEHNR, FQNEAQ (reference sequence). Trimming took 4 bases from V and 5 from J, leaving 8 bases between them. The chain's CDR3 is CASSSPTYGYTF. CDR3 in DNA: TGTGCCAGCAGCTCTCCCACATATGGCTACACCTTC.

The table lists this clone with a count of one. This sequence joins TRBV11-2 and TRBJ2-5, with unresolved D. The CDR3 has 13 amino acids. Germline CDR1 SGHAT, CDR2 FQNNGV. V dropped 0 bases and J dropped 5 bases, with 7 bases sitting between them. The CDR3, as DNA: TGTGCCAGCAGCTTAGAGAGGCTGGAGACCCAGTACTTC. Translated: CASSLERLETQYF.

This clone was recorded many times. V usage is TRBV14 and J usage is TRBJ1-1; D is uncertain. Germline-derived CDR1 and CDR2 are SGHDN and FVKESK. The CDR3 has 14 residues. The V end lost 1 base, the J end lost 7 bases, and 13 bases lay between the germline ends. This chain's CDR3 is CASSQVPTDIEAFF. DNA for the CDR3: TGTGCCAGCAGCCAAGTCCCCACAGACATTGAAGCTTTCTTT.

CDR3 nucleotide sequence: TGTGCCAGCAGCCGATCTACCCCGACTAGTCTCCAAGAGACCCAGTACTTC. Its protein is CASSRSTPTSLQETQYF. The V and J genes are TRBV11-2 and TRBJ2-5; tentative D call: TRBD2 (6 bases). V lost 5 bases, J lost 1 base, and 20 bases lay in between. The V gene's germline CDR1 is SGHAT and CDR2 FQNNGV. CDR3 length: 17 residues.

This chain uses TRBV28 with TRBJ2-7; TRBD2 matches 7 bases. Germline V gene sequence: CDR1 MDHEN, CDR2 SYDVKM. CDR3 length: 13 amino acids. V was clipped by 4 bases and J by 12 bases; unmatched bases: 12. CDR3 amino acids: CASSSVGAGRRYV. CDR3 DNA sequence: TGTGCCAGCAGTTCCGTAGGAGCGGGACGTCGGTACGTC.

The V call is TRBV7-9, the J call TRBJ2-1, with 8 bases fitting TRBD1. Looked up from germline, CDR1 is SEHNR and CDR2 is FQNEAQ (reference sequence). V was clipped by 5 bases and J by 3 bases; unmatched bases: 6. The CDR3 sequence is 15 residues long. CDR3 loop: CASSLGQGGYNEQFF. DNA of the CDR3: TGTGCCAGCAGCCTTGGACAGGGAGGCTACAATGAGCAGTTCTTC.

The genes are TRBV5-1 and TRBJ1-5; TRBD1 matches at 7 bases. The CDR3 extends over 14 amino acids. V lost 3 bases to trimming and J lost 7 bases; unmatched junction nucleotides: 7. Germline CDR1 SGHRS, CDR2 YFSETQ. CDR3: CASSYGQDDQPQHF. CDR3 nucleotide sequence: TGCGCCAGCAGCTACGGACAGGACGACCAGCCCCAGCATTTT.

The chain carries TRBV28 and TRBJ2-3; 9 bases are a match to TRBD1. From germline, CDR1 is MDHEN and CDR2 SYDVKM. Trimming at V came to 6 bases and at J to 3 bases, leaving 7 bases not matched to a gene. CDR3 length: 15 amino acids. CDR3 protein: CASRTGGWDTDTQYF. CDR3 sequence (DNA): TGTGCCAGCAGAACAGGGGGCTGGGATACAGATACGCAGTATTTT.

For this clone: The sample carries other DNA sequences with the same CDR3. The chain has TRBV24-1 and TRBJ2-3; 7 bases agree with TRBD1. The germline V gene encodes CDR1 KGHDR and CDR2 SFDVKD. Trimming removed 3 bases from V and 1 base from J; junction bases left unmatched: 3. This CDR3 comprises 15 residues. The CDR3 coding sequence is TGTGCCACCAGTGATCTCGGACAGGGCACAGATACGCAGTATTTT. Translating gives CATSDLGQGTDTQYF.

The rearrangement links TRBV28 to TRBJ1-2; 7 bases agree with TRBD1. Germline CDR1 reads MDHEN; CDR2 reads SYDVKM. This CDR3 region has 13 residues. V trimming: 8 bases; J trimming: 2 bases; junction bases outside the gene matches: 5. CDR3 sequence: CASRGQNNYGYTF. The CDR3 coding sequence is TGTGCCAGCCGGGGACAGAACAACTATGGCTACACCTTC.

This clone was observed a few times. V gene TRBV19 combines with J gene TRBJ2-5; perhaps TRBD2 as D (6 bases). V was pared by 8 bases and J by 5 bases, with 12 bases between. This CDR3 has 12 residues. The germline V gene encodes CDR1 LNHDA and CDR2 SQIVND (reference sequence). CDR3 in DNA: TGTGCCAGTCGGCAGGCGGGGGAGACCCAGTACTTC. Encoded protein: CASRQAGETQYF.